This passage covers 23 T cell receptor beta chains from one sample sequenced in a study of identical twins. Using its own MiXCR run on the 5' RACE reads, TCRdb lists one record per CDR3 protein. This table holds approximately 670,000 distinct CDR3 sequences, roughly 6% found once. Specimen: naive T cells sorted from blood. The receptors originated from a man younger than 35 in good health.

This clonotype came up a few times. The chain couples TRBV27 to TRBJ1-5; D uncertain. The germline CDR1 and CDR2 sequences are MNHEY and SMNVEV (reference sequence). The CDR3 has 14 residues. Trimming cost V 6 bases and J 0 bases, with 9 bases left between them. In DNA, the CDR3 is TGTGCCAGCAGGGAGGCGGGTAGCAATCAGCCCCAGCATTTT. It specifies CASREAGSNQPQHF.

This clonotype was seen only a few times. This chain connects TRBV7-2 to TRBJ2-5, with 8 bases lining up with TRBD1. The CDR3 is 14 amino acids. The germline CDR1 and CDR2 sequences are SGHTA and FQGNSA. V lost 4 bases, J lost 6 bases, and 7 bases stayed unmatched. DNA of the CDR3: TGTGCCAGCAGCTCTGACAGGGGAGGACAGACCCAGTACTTC. It specifies CASSSDRGGQTQYF.

This clonotype was observed at least ten times. The chain employs TRBV7-9 and TRBJ1-5, with D possibly matching TRBD1 (5 bases). Trimming left V 5 bases short and J 3 bases short, with 20 bases between. Germline V gene data show CDR1 as SEHNR and CDR2 as FQNEAQ (reference sequence). This CDR3 spans 17 amino acids. The DNA of the CDR3 is TGTGCCAGCAGCCAAGCCTTCCCGGGACCGAACAATCAGCCCCAGCATTTT. Encoded protein: CASSQAFPGPNNQPQHF.

At least ten counts were recorded for this clonotype. This sequence joins TRBV20-1 and TRBJ2-1; 10 positions agree with TRBD2. From germline, CDR1 is DFQATT and CDR2 SNEGSKA (reference sequence). The CDR3 extends over 16 amino acids. Losses at the gene ends were 4 bases for V and 2 bases for J; bases not matched to a gene: 8. CDR3 DNA: TGCAGTGCTACCAGACTAGCGGGTTCTACCTACAATGAGCAGTTCTTC. It encodes CSATRLAGSTYNEQFF.

V is TRBV4-3 and J is TRBJ2-7; D possibly corresponds to TRBD1 (5 bases). Germline CDR1 and CDR2: LGHNA and YSLEER. The CDR3 has 13 residues. The ends were cut back, 3 bases at V and 6 bases at J, with 12 bases in the middle. CDR3 DNA sequence: TGCGCCAGCAGCCAGCAGGGTCTTGGCGAGCAGTACTTC. It translates to CASSQQGLGEQYF.

The table lists this clonotype with a few counts. CDR3 in DNA: TGTGCCAGCAGTGCGCGGGGGCCGTACAATGAGCAGTTCTTC. It yields the protein CASSARGPYNEQFF. The V and J genes are TRBV12-3 or TRBV12-4 and TRBJ2-1; TRBD2 might be the D (7 bases). V was clipped by 5 bases and J by 4 bases, with 12 bases between them. The CDR3 contains 14 residues.

This clonotype was picked up many times. The CDR3: CASSLTREGSTQYF. The CDR3 nucleotides are TGTGCCAGCAGCTTAACGCGGGAGGGTAGTACGCAGTATTTT. This chain joins TRBV7-2 and TRBJ2-3; 9 bases align to TRBD2. There are 14 residues in the CDR3. J lost 8 bases, V lost 2 bases, and 5 bases had no gene match. Germline V gene data show CDR1 as SGHTA and CDR2 as FQGNSA.

There are a few counts of this clonotype. V and J are TRBV28 and TRBJ2-3; TRBD2 matches at 8 bases. With 0 bases clipped from V and 3 bases from J, the junction kept 8 bases outside the gene matches. The CDR3 has 17 residues. Germline V gene sequence: CDR1 MDHEN, CDR2 SYDVKM. CDR3 protein: CASSLWILAEETDTQYF. The CDR3 coding sequence is TGTGCCAGCAGTTTATGGATACTAGCGGAGGAGACAGATACGCAGTATTTT.

This clonotype was recorded many times. This sequence joins TRBV4-3 and TRBJ1-5, with D uncertain. Germline V CDR1 and CDR2: LGHNA, YSLEER. The CDR3 has 13 residues. With 0 bases removed from V and 5 bases from J, the gap between germline ends came to 5 bases. CDR3 in amino acids: CASSQDGDQPQHF. CDR3 bases: TGCGCCAGCAGCCAAGATGGGGATCAGCCCCAGCATTTT.

This clonotype was seen many times. This chain uses TRBV9 with TRBJ2-1; tentatively, D is TRBD2 (5 bases). The CDR3 has 13 amino acids. Trimming took 7 bases from V and 5 from J, leaving 13 bases between them. Per germline, CDR1 SGDLS and CDR2 YYNGEE. CDR3 sequence reads: CASERGSNNEQFF. The DNA for the CDR3 is TGTGCCAGCGAAAGAGGGAGTAACAATGAGCAGTTCTTC.

This clonotype was counted ten times or more. Sequence at one end of the junction differs from germline and may be a read error. V and J are TRBV12-3 or TRBV12-4 and TRBJ1-1; D ambiguous. The CDR3 loop spans 13 amino acids. The CDR3 is CASSFTENTEAFF. The CDR3 nucleotides are TGCGCCAGCAGCTTCACAGAGAACACTGAAGCTTTCTTT.

CDR3 amino acids: CASSSERGGPYYGYTF. The CDR3 nucleotides are TGTGCCAGCAGCTCCGAGAGAGGTGGACCCTACTATGGCTACACCTTC. The chain has TRBV11-2 and TRBJ1-2; no clear D gene. Germline V lookup: CDR1 SGHAT, CDR2 FQNNGV. V was shortened by 4 bases and J by 3 bases, with 18 bases between the two germline ends. The CDR3 has 16 residues.

This clonotype has just a few counts. This chain links TRBV12-3 or TRBV12-4 with TRBJ2-5; D ambiguous. This CDR3 has 12 amino acids. Trimming cost V 8 bases and J 0 bases, with 7 bases left between them. This CDR3 reads CASSVDQETQYF. The CDR3 DNA reads as TGTGCCAGCTCGGTCGACCAAGAGACCCAGTACTTC.

Only a few counts were recorded for this clonotype. The rearrangement joins TRBV7-9 to TRBJ2-2; D may be TRBD1 (6 bases). CDR3 length: 14 residues. Germline CDR1 reads SEHNR; CDR2 reads FQNEAQ (reference sequence). Trimming cost V 5 bases and J 7 bases, with 14 bases left between them. CDR3 sequence: CASSPATGFGELFF. The CDR3 nucleotides are TGTGCCAGCAGCCCCGCGACAGGTTTCGGGGAGCTGTTTTTT.

This clonotype appeared a few times. The chain employs TRBV6-2 or TRBV6-3 and TRBJ2-1; 9 nucleotides agree with TRBD2. Germline V gene lookup returns CDR1 MNHEY and CDR2 SVGEGT. CDR3 length equals 15 residues. Germline trimming cut 3 bases from V and 6 bases from J; bases unmatched to any gene: 6. The CDR3 bases are TGTGCCAGCAGTTATTTTGGACTAGCGAGCAATGAGCAGTTCTTC. Its translation: CASSYFGLASNEQFF.

The chain has TRBV18 and TRBJ1-3; TRBD1 is a possible D gene (6 bases). V lost 1 base, J lost 8 bases, and 12 bases lay in between. Per germline, CDR1 KGHSH and CDR2 LQKENI. The CDR3 sequence is 14 residues long. DNA of the CDR3: TGTGCCAGCTCACCACTACAGGGTTTAGACACCATATATTTT. Protein: CASSPLQGLDTIYF. Full variable domain (remainder filled in from reference TRBV18 and TRBJ1-3): NAGVMQNPRHLVRRRGQEARLRCSPMKGHSHVYWYRQLPEEGLKFMVYLQKENIIDESGMPKERFSAEFPKEGPSILRIQQVVRGDSAAYFCASSPLQGLDTIYFGEGSWLTVV.

Many counts were recorded for this clonotype. The genes are TRBV11-1 and TRBJ2-1; 11 bases are shared with TRBD2. J gave up 8 bases and V 4 bases, and 7 bases lay outside the gene matches. The CDR3 extends over 15 amino acids. From germline, CDR1 is SGHAT and CDR2 FQDESV (reference sequence). CDR3 coding DNA: TGTGCCAGCAGCTCGGGTAGCGGGAGGGGCGATGAGCAGTTCTTC. Its protein is CASSSGSGRGDEQFF.

In its sample, this clonotype was seen many times. This chain connects TRBV9 to TRBJ2-7, with D unresolved. The germline CDR1 and CDR2 sequences are SGDLS and YYNGEE. CDR3 length: 14 amino acids. Trimming took 0 bases from V and 0 from J, leaving 7 bases between them. The CDR3 DNA reads TGTGCCAGCAGCGTAGCCCCAAGCTCCTACGAGCAGTACTTC. Amino acid sequence: CASSVAPSSYEQYF.

Ten or more counts support this clonotype. The rearrangement uses TRBV30 and TRBJ1-5, with a weak D call TRBD1 (5 bases). This CDR3 spans 16 amino acids. V lost 1 base, J lost 0 bases, and 13 bases lay in between. Looked up from germline, CDR1 is GTSNPN and CDR2 is SVGIG (reference sequence). CDR3 nucleotide sequence: TGTGCCTGGAGTGCGCGGGACGCAGGTAGCAATCAGCCCCAGCATTTT. Translated: CAWSARDAGSNQPQHF.

The table lists this clonotype with many counts. The chain recombines TRBV5-1 with TRBJ2-2, with D maybe TRBD2 (6 bases). The CDR3 is 16 amino acids. Germline V gene lookup returns CDR1 SGHRS and CDR2 YFSETQ. The V end was cut by 1 base, the J end by 2 bases, with 12 bases between. The CDR3 DNA reads TGCGCCAGCAGCTTGATAGGACTAACAAACACCGGGGAGCTGTTTTTT. Protein: CASSLIGLTNTGELFF. Together with reference TRBV5-1 and TRBJ2-2, the CDR3 gives the full variable domain: KAGVTQTPRYLIKTRGQQVTLSCSPISGHRSVSWYQQTPGQGLQFLFEYFSETQRNKGNFPGRFSGRQFSNSRSEMNVSTLELGDSALYLCASSLIGLTNTGELFFGEGSRLTVL.

The rearrangement uses TRBV24-1 and TRBJ2-2; 7 bases agree with TRBD1. Unmatched junction bases numbered 6, after V lost 2 bases and J lost 4 bases. This CDR3 has 16 amino acids. Per germline, CDR1 KGHDR and CDR2 SFDVKD. In nucleotides, the CDR3 is TGTGCCACCAGTGATTCAACAGGGGTCCTCACCGGGGAGCTGTTTTTT. Its translation is CATSDSTGVLTGELFF.

J is TRBJ1-4 and V is TRBV27; D is undetermined. Germline lookup yields CDR1 MNHEY and CDR2 SMNVEV (reference sequence). Between the trimmed V and J ends, which lost 6 bases and 4 bases, there was a span of 12 bases. The CDR3 loop spans 14 amino acids. The CDR3 nucleotides read TGTGCCAGCAGCCATGGACGGATTAATGAAAAACTGTTTTTT. This gives the protein CASSHGRINEKLFF.

The V gene is TRBV20-1, the J gene TRBJ2-1; TRBD2 agrees at 8 bases. CDR1 and CDR2 from the germline V gene are DFQATT and SNEGSKA (reference sequence). The ends lost 1 base at V and 6 bases at J; junction bases unmatched: 8. The CDR3 has 15 amino acids. The DNA of the CDR3 is TGCAGTGCTAGAGCCCCGGGACTAGGTGGCAATGAGCAGTTCTTC. This encodes CSARAPGLGGNEQFF.